This T cell receptor (beta chain) comes out of a study of response to subunit inactivated influenza vaccine (dated by TCRdb to between 2017 and 2018). Regarding the research as a whole: Deep quantitative T cell receptor repertoire profiling was used in the study to track responses to a trivalent subunit inactivated influenza vaccine. General findings and caveats noted by the study authors: It was suggested by the authors that each seasonal influenza vaccination may recruit only a limited number of new T cells.

This clonotype was seen more than once but under ten times. Its antigen specificity is not known. It has no much larger one-base neighbor in the sample; base qualities were not kept. V is reduced by 5 bases and J by 2 bases, leaving a spacing of 15 bases between them. The CDR3 spans 15 residues, from the cysteine through the phenylalanine. Just the 45-base CDR3 DNA is kept, in frame starting at base 1. Per the germline V gene (reference sequence), SGHKS is the CDR1 and YYEKEE is the CDR2. The library was produced with RT-PCR. The sample was run on an Illumina HiSeq 2500. TCRdb reran the public reads through fastp at Q25 and MiXCR, keeping productive beta chains. Every distinct CDR3 protein forms one entry, paired with its most common genes and DNA. Within this sample are 600,000 to 850,000 distinct CDR3 sequences, with 12% to 15% of them counted one time only. Roughly 7.6% of the sample belongs to the ten largest clones.

The sequence derives from a man in his forties or fifties who received an inactivated influenza vaccine. Donor details come from another sample of the same person, matched by shared clones. The rearrangement joined TRBV5-5 to TRBJ2-3; TRBD1 is possibly the D segment (6 matching bases). The sequenced sample was PBMCs from blood, obtained less than 15 days before vaccination. The DNA sequence reads TGTGCCAGCAGATACAGGGTTGGGTCCACAGATACGCAGTATTTT. It specifies CASRYRVGSTDTQYF. Full variable domain (CDR3 extended with the reference TRBV5-5 and TRBJ2-3 proteins): DAGVTQSPTHLIKTRGQQVTLRCSPISGHKSVSWYQQVLGQGPQFIFQYYEKEERGRGNFPDRFSARQFPNYSSELNVNALLLGDSALYLCASRYRVGSTDTQYFGPGTRLTVL.